These 25 T cell receptor beta chains were all obtained from the same sample, sequenced in a study of blood T cell repertoires in COVID-19. Sequencing used immunoSEQ multiplex PCR; TCRdb keeps in-frame clones, though not all of them. Of 55,000 to 80,000 clones listed, roughly 90% are singletons. Sequences were obtained from peripheral blood. The receptors originated from a man aged 45-60 years with acute or convalescent COVID-19.

This chain joins TRBV28 and TRBJ1-2; D might be TRBD1 (5 bases). The CDR3 has 13 residues. The germline V gene encodes CDR1 MDHEN and CDR2 SYDVKM. V was cut by 2 bases and J by 3 bases, with 7 bases left in between. As DNA, the CDR3 is TGTGCCAGCAGTTTAAAGGGGTACTATGGCTACACCTTC. This translates into CASSLKGYYGYTF.

The chain has TRBV13 and TRBJ1-1; maybe TRBD1 (6 bases). V shed 5 bases and J shed 3 bases, with 16 bases lying between them. Germline values: CDR1 PRHDT, CDR2 FYEKMQ (reference sequence). The CDR3 is 15 amino acids. Here the CDR3 DNA reads TGTGCCAGCAGCACCCCCGAGGGGGAAGACACTGAAGCTTTCTTT. This gives the protein CASSTPEGEDTEAFF.

The chain carries TRBV30 and TRBJ1-1, with TRBD1 matching over 8 bases. V shed 0 bases, J shed 5 bases, and the junction held 2 bases outside the gene matches. Germline CDR1 is GTSNPN and CDR2 is SVGIG (reference sequence). The CDR3 extends over 13 amino acids. CDR3 residues: CAWSVNRGTEAFF. The CDR3 DNA reads TGTGCCTGGAGTGTAAACAGGGGGACTGAAGCTTTCTTT.

The chain is built from TRBV3-1 (or the pseudogene TRBV3-2) and TRBJ2-3, with 11 bases fitting TRBD2. The CDR3 loop spans 16 amino acids. Germline CDR1 LGHDT, CDR2 YNNKEL (reference sequence). V lost 6 bases, J lost 6 bases, and 11 bases stayed unmatched. The CDR3 DNA reads as TGTGCCAGCAGACTATCTACTAGCGGGGGAGGTGATACGCAGTATTTT. Amino acids: CASRLSTSGGGDTQYF.

V is TRBV7-6 and J is TRBJ1-6; D is unclear. CDR3 length: 16 amino acids. Per the germline V gene, CDR1 is SGHVS and CDR2 is FNYEAQ. Between the trimmed V and J ends, which lost 5 bases and 0 bases, there was a span of 11 bases. The chain's CDR3 is CASSARPTSYNSPLHF. DNA of the CDR3: TGTGCCAGCAGCGCTAGACCGACCTCCTATAATTCACCCCTCCACTTT.

The chain employs TRBV7-9 and TRBJ1-5; the D gene is possibly TRBD1 (5 bases). Germline CDR1 reads SEHNR; CDR2 reads FQNEAQ (reference sequence). Trimming removed 4 bases from V and 4 bases from J, with 14 bases in between. The CDR3 loop spans 15 amino acids. The CDR3 nucleotides read TGTGCCAGCAGCTCGAGTAGGGGTGGAAATCAGCCCCAGCATTTT. Translated, it gives CASSSSRGGNQPQHF.

V and J are TRBV3-1 (or the pseudogene TRBV3-2) and TRBJ2-7; possibly TRBD2 for D (5 bases). Germline CDR1 is LGHDT and CDR2 is YNNKEL (reference sequence). The CDR3 sequence is 15 residues long. Trimming removed 1 base at V and 3 bases at J, with 13 bases between. CDR3 in amino acids: CASSQAPSGYYEQYF. The CDR3 DNA follows: TGTGCCAGCAGCCAAGCGCCGTCGGGGTACTACGAGCAGTACTTC.

The chain combines TRBV6-2 or TRBV6-3 with TRBJ1-5; TRBD1 might be the D (5 bases). The CDR3 runs 16 residues. The V end was cut by 2 bases, the J end by 5 bases, with 16 bases between. In germline, CDR1 is MNHEY, CDR2 SVGEGT. The CDR3 bases are TGTGCCAGCAGTTACGCCGGAGGGGTATTAGATCAGCCCCAGCATTTT. Amino acid sequence: CASSYAGGVLDQPQHF.

V gene TRBV6-2 or TRBV6-3 combines with J gene TRBJ2-2; the match to TRBD2 covers 15 bases. The V and J ends lost 1 base and 4 bases, in that order; junction bases with no gene match: 4. Per germline, CDR1 MNHEY and CDR2 SVGEGT. The CDR3 consists of 18 residues. The CDR3 coding sequence is TGTGCCAGCAGTTACTTCGGGACTAGCGGGGGGTTCACCGGGGAGCTGTTTTTT. This translates into CASSYFGTSGGFTGELFF.

This chain connects TRBV10-3 to TRBJ2-2, with 8 bases lining up with TRBD2. The CDR3 totals 15 residues. Germline CDR1 ENHRY, CDR2 SYGVKD. The trim removed 3 bases at V and 7 bases at J, leaving 7 bases unmatched. The CDR3 nucleotides are TGTGCCATCAGTGATCGGGGGGGCGCCGACGGGGAGCTGTTTTTT. This gives the protein CAISDRGGADGELFF.

This clone was observed a single time. The J gene is TRBJ1-1, the V gene TRBV5-1, with D possibly being TRBD1 (6 bases). With 1 base removed from V and 6 bases from J, the gap between germline ends came to 16 bases. CDR3 length equals 15 residues. The V gene's germline CDR1 is SGHRS and CDR2 YFSETQ. CDR3 amino acids: CASSLRKGEGAEAFF. CDR3 in DNA: TGCGCCAGCAGCTTGAGGAAGGGGGAGGGGGCTGAAGCTTTCTTT.

The CDR3 bases are TGTGCCAGCAGTGATTTCTCCGATACGCAGTATTTT. It translates to CASSDFSDTQYF. The rearrangement joins TRBV2 to TRBJ2-3, with D unresolved. Germline CDR1 SNHLY, CDR2 FYNNEI. Trimming stripped 3 bases from V and 6 bases from J, with 7 bases between. This CDR3 has 12 amino acids.

The chain has TRBV29-1 and TRBJ1-2; unclear D gene. The V and J ends lost 5 bases and 2 bases respectively, with 12 bases between them. This CDR3 has 13 residues. In germline, CDR1 is SQVTM, CDR2 ANQGSEA. This CDR3 reads CSVSTSVNYGYTF. DNA of the CDR3: TGCAGCGTTAGTACATCTGTAAACTATGGCTACACCTTC.

This clone was seen just once. The rearrangement links TRBV5-1 to TRBJ2-3, with 7 bases that match TRBD1. CDR1 and CDR2 from the germline V gene are SGHRS and YFSETQ. V shed 0 bases and J 3 bases; nucleotides not matched to a gene: 4. This CDR3 contains 15 residues. The CDR3, as DNA: TGCGCCAGCAGCTTGGAGGGACAGAGGACAGATACGCAGTATTTT. Translation gives CASSLEGQRTDTQYF.

This chain's CDR3 is CASSLDTTNEKLFF. The CDR3 DNA follows: TGTGCCAGCAGCTTAGATACAACTAATGAAAAACTGTTTTTT. The V call is TRBV7-9, the J call TRBJ1-4; D unclear. V lost 1 base, J lost 0 bases, and 3 bases lay in between. The CDR3 is 14 residues long. Germline CDR1 reads SEHNR; CDR2 reads FQNEAQ (reference sequence).

V is TRBV10-1 and J is TRBJ2-7; TRBD2 is a possible D gene (5 bases). Trimming shortened V by 6 bases and J by 2 bases, and 14 bases separated the two germline ends. Germline lookup yields CDR1 WNHNN and CDR2 SYGVQD (reference sequence). This CDR3 is built from 14 residues. CDR3 nucleotides: TGCGCCAGCAGCCGGACTCTTGATCCCTACGAGCAGTACTTC. This gives the protein CASSRTLDPYEQYF.

Only one count was recorded for this clone. J is TRBJ1-4 and V is TRBV29-1; D not resolved. V lost 8 bases, J lost 10 bases, and 14 bases lay in between. Germline CDR1 SQVTM, CDR2 ANQGSEA. This CDR3 spans 11 amino acids. This CDR3 reads CSLTVEGKLFF. The CDR3 DNA sequence: TGCAGCTTAACCGTTGAGGGAAAACTGTTTTTT.

CDR3 sequence: CASSVPGLAGGPHEQYF. The CDR3 bases are TGTGCCAGCAGTGTCCCGGGACTAGCGGGGGGGCCTCACGAGCAGTACTTC. V and J are TRBV27 and TRBJ2-7; 16 positions match TRBD2. CDR3 length: 17 amino acids. After removal of 5 bases from V and 5 bases from J, the junction contained 9 bases not matched to a gene. Germline V gene sequence: CDR1 MNHEY, CDR2 SMNVEV (reference sequence).

This clone was detected only a few times. Additional DNA sequences in this sample encode the identical CDR3. V gene TRBV25-1 combines with J gene TRBJ1-5; a weak D match, TRBD1 (6 bases). This CDR3 contains 14 residues. Trimming stripped 6 bases from V and 1 base from J, with 10 bases between. The germline V gene has CDR1 MGHDK and CDR2 SYGVNS. CDR3 bases: TGTGCCAGCAGAGAGACAGGCAGCAATCAGCCCCAGCATTTT. Amino acids: CASRETGSNQPQHF.

The V gene is TRBV19, the J gene TRBJ2-1; D possibly corresponds to TRBD2 (5 bases). V was trimmed by 4 bases and J by 10 bases, leaving 11 bases between them. Looked up from germline, CDR1 is LNHDA and CDR2 is SQIVND (reference sequence). The CDR3 spans 12 residues. The CDR3 coding sequence is TGTGCCAGTAGTAAAGCGGACCGAGAGCAGTTCTTC. Its translation is CASSKADREQFF.

The chain has TRBV21-1 and TRBJ2-7; the table's D call TRBD2 went unverified against the DNA. TRBV21-1 is shown as a pseudogene. This CDR3 contains 14 residues. The CDR3 sequence is CASTERGPSYEQYF. DNA for the CDR3: TGTGCCAGCACTGAGCGGGGACCCTCCTACGAGCAGTACTTC.

The rearrangement uses TRBV29-1 and TRBJ2-7; TRBD1 aligns across 9 bases. From germline, CDR1 is SQVTM and CDR2 ANQGSEA. The CDR3 runs to 14 residues. With 4 bases clipped from V and 2 bases from J, the junction kept 6 bases outside the gene matches. The CDR3 DNA follows: TGCAGCGTTGTGGCGGGACAGGGAGCCTACGAGCAGTACTTC. Protein sequence: CSVVAGQGAYEQYF.

This chain links TRBV5-1 with TRBJ2-4, with 13 bases aligning to TRBD2. The CDR3 totals 16 residues. CDR1 is SGHRS, CDR2 YFSETQ, per germline. The V gene end was trimmed by 4 bases and the J gene end by 4 bases; junction bases not matched to a gene: 5. DNA for the CDR3: TGCGCCAGCAGCATGCCGGGACTAGCGGGGAAAAACATTCAGTACTTC. Protein product: CASSMPGLAGKNIQYF.

The chain employs TRBV18 and TRBJ2-1; TRBD1 matches 8 bases. Germline lookup yields CDR1 KGHSH and CDR2 LQKENI. The CDR3 is 16 residues long. V shed 0 bases, J shed 2 bases, and the junction held 3 bases outside the gene matches. The CDR3 loop reads CASSPPTGGTYNEQFF. CDR3 sequence (DNA): TGTGCCAGCTCACCACCTACAGGGGGAACCTACAATGAGCAGTTCTTC.

V is TRBV11-2 and J is TRBJ2-1; weak D call: TRBD1 (6 bases). This CDR3 contains 14 residues. The ends were cut back, 0 bases at V and 12 bases at J, with 15 bases in the middle. The germline V gene encodes CDR1 SGHAT and CDR2 FQNNGV. The CDR3, as DNA: TGTGCCAGCAGCTTAGATCGGGACATGGTTGCGCAGTTCTTC. It encodes CASSLDRDMVAQFF.